This T cell receptor (beta chain) was sequenced in a study of early T cells in non-severe SARS-CoV-2 infection. For the study at large: Investigators sequenced bulk RNA drawn from unsorted whole blood, and chains remained unpaired.

The table lists this clonotype with a few counts. The CDR3 is 16 residues long. V shed 0 bases and J 2 bases; nucleotides not matched to a gene: 3. Germline CDR1 PRHDT, CDR2 FYEKMQ (reference sequence). Each CDR3 protein gets one entry after TCRdb re-called the 5' RACE reads with MiXCR. In the table there are under 30,000 distinct CDR3 sequences, less than 7% of which are singletons. The specimen sequenced was whole blood. This receptor was taken from an adult who was a healthcare worker with PCR-confirmed SARS-CoV-2 infection or an uninfected control (not recorded which). The chain joins TRBV13 to TRBJ2-3; 9 positions match TRBD1. This chain's CDR3 is CASSLGGDRVTDTQYF. Here the CDR3 DNA reads TGTGCCAGCAGCTTAGGTGGGGACAGGGTCACAGATACGCAGTATTTT.